These 32 T cell receptor beta chains were sequenced from one sample in a study of T-cell memory formation after mild COVID-19. A single record per CDR3 protein comes from TCRdb applying MiXCR to the 5' RACE reads. The top ten hold about 15% of the sample, which has some 120,000 distinct CDR3 sequences, more than 15% seen once. The material sequenced was PBMCs or a T cell subset sorted from them (not recorded which). These receptors came from an adult woman who had mild COVID-19 (a few samples of this study predate the infection). Cell type and time point are not known.

This clonotype has just a few counts. V and J are TRBV20-1 and TRBJ1-2; the D gene is possibly TRBD1 (5 bases). CDR1 and CDR2 from the germline V gene are DFQATT and SNEGSKA (reference sequence). V lost 4 bases and J lost 1, with 10 bases in between. The CDR3 is 13 amino acids. CDR3 in DNA: TGCAGTGCTACTCGGGGGGTTAACTATGGCTACACCTTC. It yields the protein CSATRGVNYGYTF.

This clonotype was picked up a small number of times. V gene TRBV7-8 combines with J gene TRBJ2-5, with TRBD1 matching 8 bases. V dropped 3 bases and J dropped 4; count of bases not matched to a gene: 7. From germline, CDR1 is SGHVS and CDR2 FQNEAQ. CDR3 length: 15 residues. The CDR3 bases are TGTGCCAGCAGCTTCCCAGGGGGCCTGGGAGAGACCCAGTACTTC. Its protein is CASSFPGGLGETQYF.

This clonotype has more than one count but fewer than ten. V and J are TRBV7-2 and TRBJ2-5; a weak D match, TRBD2 (6 bases). Between the trimmed V and J ends, which lost 2 bases and 5 bases, there was a span of 9 bases. The germline V gene encodes CDR1 SGHTA and CDR2 FQGNSA. CDR3 length: 13 residues. The CDR3 is CASSLTAGETQYF. CDR3 in DNA: TGTGCCAGCAGCTTAACGGCGGGGGAGACCCAGTACTTC.

This clonotype was recorded many times. The J gene is TRBJ2-7, the V gene TRBV7-6; 9 bases agree with TRBD2. V lost 5 bases, J lost 2 bases, and 7 bases stayed unmatched. CDR1 is SGHVS, CDR2 FNYEAQ, per germline. The CDR3 contains 15 residues. The CDR3 nucleotides are TGTGCCAGCAGCCAGGGTAGCGGGGGAACCTACGAGCAGTACTTC. It yields the protein CASSQGSGGTYEQYF.

This clonotype was seen ten or more times. The J gene is TRBJ2-3, the V gene TRBV5-1, with 10 bases identical to TRBD1. Trimming at V came to 3 bases and at J to 2 bases, leaving 3 bases not matched to a gene. Germline V gene sequence: CDR1 SGHRS, CDR2 YFSETQ. CDR3 length equals 15 residues. The CDR3 sequence: CASSSGQGSTDTQYF. DNA of the CDR3: TGCGCCAGCAGCTCGGGACAGGGGTCCACAGATACGCAGTATTTT.

The chain carries TRBV12-3 or TRBV12-4 and TRBJ1-6; D perhaps matches TRBD1 (6 bases). The CDR3 has 13 residues. V was trimmed by 5 bases and J by 14 bases, leaving 16 bases between them. CDR3 loop: CASSPTGQPTLHF. CDR3 nucleotide sequence: TGTGCCAGCAGTCCCACCGGACAGCCCACCCTCCACTTT.

The gene calls are TRBV11-2 and TRBJ2-7, with 7 nucleotides matching TRBD1. The germline CDR1 and CDR2 sequences are SGHAT and FQNNGV. This CDR3 contains 18 residues. V gave up 0 bases and J gave up 2 bases; unmatched junction bases: 13. In DNA, the CDR3 is TGTGCCAGCAGCTTAGATAGCCTGGTGACAGGGCAAGCCTACGAGCAGTACTTC. Encoded protein: CASSLDSLVTGQAYEQYF. Complete variable domain (other parts from reference TRBV11-2 and TRBJ2-7): EAGVAQSPRYKIIEKRQSVAFWCNPISGHATLYWYQQILGQGPKLLIQFQNNGVVDDSQLPKDRFSAERLKGVDSTLKIQPAKLEDSAVYLCASSLDSLVTGQAYEQYFGPGTRLTVT.

The CDR3: CASSPDRGNTEAFF. The CDR3 DNA reads TGTGCCAGCTCACCGGACAGGGGGAACACTGAAGCTTTCTTT. This chain uses TRBV18 with TRBJ1-1; 9 bases match TRBD1. Germline CDR1 is KGHSH and CDR2 is LQKENI. CDR3 size: 14 residues. V lost 3 bases to trimming and J lost 1 base; unmatched junction nucleotides: 0.

This chain links TRBV18 with TRBJ2-1, with TRBD2 identical over 9 bases. V gave up 2 bases and J gave up 5 bases; unmatched junction bases: 10. The V gene's germline CDR1 is KGHSH and CDR2 LQKENI. CDR3 length: 17 residues. In nucleotides, the CDR3 is TGTGCCAGCTCACCAAACCTAGCGGGGTATATAGACAATGAGCAGTTCTTC. Protein sequence: CASSPNLAGYIDNEQFF.

This clonotype was found a few times. V and J are TRBV19 and TRBJ2-1, with 12 bases lining up with TRBD2. This CDR3 is 17 amino acids long. V shed 5 bases and J 4 bases; nucleotides not matched to a gene: 9. Germline CDR1 LNHDA, CDR2 SQIVND (reference sequence). The CDR3 is CASSARRTSGMYNEQFF. CDR3 nucleotide sequence: TGTGCCAGTAGTGCCCGAAGGACTAGCGGGATGTACAATGAGCAGTTCTTC.

The sample holds a few counts of this clonotype. The rearrangement joins TRBV12-3 or TRBV12-4 to TRBJ1-4; 7 positions match TRBD1. The CDR3 has 14 residues. J lost 5 bases, V lost 9 bases, and 9 bases had no gene match. CDR3 loop: CASRRDSTNEKLFF. CDR3 nucleotide sequence: TGTGCCAGTCGCCGGGACAGCACAAATGAAAAACTGTTTTTT.

A few counts support this clonotype. CDR3 region: CASSQNQRVEKLFF. CDR3 bases: TGTGCCAGCAGCCAGAACCAGCGGGTGGAAAAACTGTTTTTT. The chain combines TRBV3-1 with TRBJ1-4; D is unresolved. The V end was cut by 3 bases, the J end by 8 bases, with 13 bases between. Germline V lookup: CDR1 LGHDT, CDR2 YNNKEL (reference sequence). CDR3 length equals 14 residues.

The chain joins TRBV7-9 to TRBJ2-3; 10 nucleotides align to TRBD1. The CDR3 spans 12 residues. CDR1 is SEHNR and CDR2 is FQNEAQ in the germline V gene (reference sequence). V lost 5 bases to trimming and J lost 10 bases; unmatched junction nucleotides: 3. The CDR3 nucleotides read TGTGCCAGCAGCCAAGGACAGGGGGCGCAGTATTTT. It translates to CASSQGQGAQYF.

This clonotype was counted at least ten times. The chain joins TRBV24-1 to TRBJ1-2; no reliable D call. Per the germline V gene, CDR1 is KGHDR and CDR2 is SFDVKD. The CDR3 contains 13 residues. Trimming took off 5 bases at V and 0 bases at J, with 6 bases between the two ends. CDR3 amino acids: CATSATSNYGYTF. The DNA of the CDR3 is TGTGCCACCAGTGCCACTTCTAACTATGGCTACACCTTC.

The chain has TRBV10-3 and TRBJ2-2; 7 nucleotides line up with TRBD1. V lost 6 bases and J lost 5; bases outside the gene matches: 9. The CDR3 is 15 amino acids. CDR1 and CDR2 from the germline V gene are ENHRY and SYGVKD. CDR3 sequence: CAIRAGTAETGELFF. As DNA, the CDR3 is TGTGCCATCAGGGCCGGGACAGCGGAGACCGGGGAGCTGTTTTTT.

The rearrangement uses TRBV24-1 and TRBJ2-5; D remains unclear. This CDR3 spans 13 amino acids. Germline loops: CDR1 KGHDR, CDR2 SFDVKD. Trimming shortened V by 3 bases and J by 4 bases, and 8 bases separated the two germline ends. This CDR3 reads CATSDPLGETQYF. In nucleotides, the CDR3 is TGTGCCACCAGTGATCCCCTGGGAGAGACCCAGTACTTC.

This clonotype was picked up a small number of times. The gene calls are TRBV6-5 and TRBJ2-1; possibly TRBD1 for D (6 bases). The CDR3 covers 16 residues. The germline gives CDR1 MNHEY, CDR2 SVGAGI. Deletions cut 3 bases from V and 8 bases from J, with 20 bases between. The CDR3 bases are TGTGCCAGCAGTTATTCCAGGGGCGGGCTCTGGGATGAGCAGTTCTTC. This gives the protein CASSYSRGGLWDEQFF.

This clonotype was counted only a few times. The chain recombines TRBV3-1 with TRBJ2-1; D is unresolved. The V end was cut by 0 bases, the J end by 9 bases, with 6 bases between. The CDR3 runs 12 residues. CDR1 is LGHDT and CDR2 is YNNKEL in the germline V gene (reference sequence). The chain's CDR3 is CASSQDLGEQFF. In DNA, the CDR3 is TGTGCCAGCAGCCAAGATTTGGGTGAGCAGTTCTTC.

The rearrangement links TRBV9 to TRBJ2-7; weak D call: TRBD2 (5 bases). Trimming cost V 0 bases and J 1 base, with 11 bases left between them. This CDR3 has 15 amino acids. From germline, CDR1 is SGDLS and CDR2 YYNGEE. The CDR3 DNA reads TGTGCCAGCAGCGTAGATGAGGGATTATCCTACGAGCAGTACTTC. It codes for CASSVDEGLSYEQYF.

The chain uses TRBV3-1 and TRBJ2-7; D gene ambiguous. The CDR3 runs to 13 residues. V lost 1 base and J lost 1, with 5 bases in between. Germline V gene lookup returns CDR1 LGHDT and CDR2 YNNKEL (reference sequence). Here the CDR3 DNA reads TGTGCCAGCAGCCAAGTGAATTCCTACGAGCAGTACTTC. It yields the protein CASSQVNSYEQYF.

The chain has TRBV20-1 and TRBJ2-3; 8 bases fit TRBD2. Germline V gene lookup returns CDR1 DFQATT and CDR2 SNEGSKA (reference sequence). J was trimmed by 0 bases and V by 6 bases; bases with no gene match: 8. The CDR3 extends over 15 amino acids. CDR3 nucleotide sequence: TGCAGTGCACAACCGGGACTAGGGAGCACAGATACGCAGTATTTT. Translation gives CSAQPGLGSTDTQYF.

This clonotype was counted only a few times. The CDR3 protein is CASSKQTGSSGNTIYF. CDR3 bases: TGTGCCAGCAGCAAACAGACAGGCTCCTCTGGAAACACCATATATTTT. The J gene is TRBJ1-3, the V gene TRBV11-2, with a weak D call TRBD1 (6 bases). This CDR3 region has 16 residues. V shed 5 bases and J shed 0 bases, with 14 bases lying between them. Germline V gene sequence: CDR1 SGHAT, CDR2 FQNNGV.

This clonotype showed up just a few times. V gene TRBV11-2 combines with J gene TRBJ2-7; D might be TRBD1 (5 bases). V dropped 1 base and J dropped 6 bases, with 13 bases sitting between them. Germline values: CDR1 SGHAT, CDR2 FQNNGV. The CDR3 has 14 amino acids. In DNA form, the CDR3 reads TGTGCCAGCAGCTTAGGTTACGGTCAGGGCGAGCAGTACTTC. This encodes CASSLGYGQGEQYF. The entire variable domain, with the rest obtained from reference TRBV11-2 and TRBJ2-7, is as follows: EAGVAQSPRYKIIEKRQSVAFWCNPISGHATLYWYQQILGQGPKLLIQFQNNGVVDDSQLPKDRFSAERLKGVDSTLKIQPAKLEDSAVYLCASSLGYGQGEQYFGPGTRLTVT.

This chain links TRBV29-1 with TRBJ2-1; D gene ambiguous. CDR3 length equals 13 residues. The germline V gene has CDR1 SQVTM and CDR2 ANQGSEA. The germline V and J ends were trimmed by 4 bases and 0 bases, with 7 bases remaining between them. The CDR3 DNA reads TGCAGCGTTGTGCAGTTCTCCTACAATGAGCAGTTCTTC. It encodes CSVVQFSYNEQFF.

The chain combines TRBV7-9 with TRBJ1-3; D is undetermined. Germline V gives CDR1 SEHNR, CDR2 FQNEAQ (reference sequence). Trimming shortened V by 5 bases and J by 0 bases, and 11 bases separated the two germline ends. The CDR3 spans 15 residues. CDR3 in DNA: TGTGCCAGCAGCCCTTCTGCGTCCTCTGGAAACACCATATATTTT. It codes for CASSPSASSGNTIYF.

This chain joins TRBV27 and TRBJ2-1; 8 nucleotides align to TRBD2. V lost 7 bases to trimming and J lost 0 bases; unmatched junction nucleotides: 5. The CDR3 runs to 15 residues. The germline V gene has CDR1 MNHEY and CDR2 SMNVEV (reference sequence). CDR3 amino acids: CASKYSGASYNEQFF. The DNA of the CDR3 is TGTGCCAGCAAATATAGCGGGGCCTCCTACAATGAGCAGTTCTTC.

This clonotype appeared a few times. V is TRBV5-6 and J is TRBJ2-7; TRBD1 agrees at 7 bases. CDR1 and CDR2 (germline): SGHDT, YYEEEE. The CDR3 has 13 residues. V was pared by 4 bases and J by 3 bases, with 4 bases of the junction left unmatched. CDR3: CASSRGRGYEQYF. The DNA for the CDR3 is TGTGCCAGCAGCAGGGGGCGCGGCTACGAGCAGTACTTC. Based on the CDR3 plus reference TRBV5-6 and TRBJ2-7, the full variable domain is DAGVTQSPTHLIKTRGQQVTLRCSPKSGHDTVSWYQQALGQGPQFIFQYYEEEERQRGNFPDRFSGHQFPNYSSELNVNALLLGDSALYLCASSRGRGYEQYFGPGTRLTVT.

This clonotype was seen a handful of times. This chain connects TRBV7-9 to TRBJ2-3; unclear D gene. Looked up from germline, CDR1 is SEHNR and CDR2 is FQNEAQ (reference sequence). The V end lost 6 bases, the J end lost 1 base, and 5 bases lay between the germline ends. CDR3 length equals 12 residues. The DNA for the CDR3 is TGTGCCAGCAGTGAGGGCACAGATACGCAGTATTTT. Its translation is CASSEGTDTQYF.

The chain is built from TRBV5-1 and TRBJ1-1, with 7 bases that match TRBD1. Germline V gene lookup returns CDR1 SGHRS and CDR2 YFSETQ. CDR3 size: 14 residues. The trim removed 7 bases at V and 4 bases at J, leaving 10 bases unmatched. The CDR3 DNA reads as TGCGCCAGCCGAAAGGGACAGATGGGCACTGAAGCTTTCTTT. Residues: CASRKGQMGTEAFF.

J is TRBJ2-4 and V is TRBV4-2, with 10 positions matching TRBD2. V lost 0 bases to trimming and J lost 7 bases; unmatched junction nucleotides: 18. Germline-derived CDR1 and CDR2 are LGHNA and YNFKEQ. This CDR3 has 20 residues. The chain's CDR3 is CASSQDPKASGRALGNIQYF. The CDR3 DNA reads as TGTGCCAGCAGCCAAGATCCCAAGGCCAGCGGGAGGGCCCTTGGGAACATTCAGTACTTC.

This clonotype was seen a few times. This chain uses TRBV20-1 with TRBJ2-3; 8 bases align to TRBD2. J lost 2 bases, V lost 3 bases, and 4 bases had no gene match. The V gene's germline CDR1 is DFQATT and CDR2 SNEGSKA (reference sequence). The length of the CDR3 is 14 residues. The CDR3 DNA follows: TGCAGTGCTAGTGGACTAGCCGACACAGATACGCAGTATTTT. Translated, it gives CSASGLADTDTQYF.

V gene TRBV3-1 combines with J gene TRBJ1-1, with unresolved D. The germline gives CDR1 LGHDT, CDR2 YNNKEL (reference sequence). The CDR3 extends over 15 amino acids. The V end lost 5 bases, the J end lost 6 bases, and 19 bases lay between the germline ends. The CDR3 loop is CASSVPGPRGAEAFF. Written as DNA, the CDR3 is TGTGCCAGCAGCGTCCCGGGCCCCCGAGGAGCTGAAGCTTTCTTT.